The present TCR beta chain was sequenced within a study of cytomegalovirus exposure and HLA in healthy donors. Study outcomes and limitations: TCR beta chains associated with HLA were, in a later analysis, more clonally expanded than equally common others.

This clone turned up a few times. The antigen is unknown. The CDR3 is 13 residues long. Per the germline V gene, CDR1 is SGHAT and CDR2 is FQNNGV. V was clipped by 6 bases and J by 5 bases; unmatched bases: 5. Primers included in the PCR were 60 Vbeta and 13 Jbeta primers. The repertoire was sequenced with immunoSEQ multiplex PCR; TCRdb's copy has only in-frame clones and lacks some. The sample has roughly 100,000 clones, 76% seen once. The source material was PBMCs. The chain has TRBV11-2 and TRBJ1-1, with 8 bases identical to TRBD1. The sequence was collected from a man in his forties or fifties in good health and CMV-seropositive. The CDR3 protein is CASSTGGETEAFF. CDR3 in DNA: TGTGCCAGCAGTACAGGGGGGGAAACTGAAGCTTTCTTT.